Listed below are T cell receptor beta chains from one sample, sequenced in a study of Tregs in tolerant kidney transplant recipients. Data came from immunoSEQ multiplex PCR; TCRdb stores just in-frame clones and leaves some out. The sample has tens of thousands of clones; about 83% are singletons. The sequenced sample was CD4+ T cells from blood. The origin of the receptors is a human donor in good health. Both conserved end residues are part of each CDR3. A D gene is named only where the DNA matches it firmly. Some rows mark clone size as missing; the rest say once, few, many or name a class of expanded clone.

-,TRBJ1-4,TRBV4-1,few,TGCGCCAGCAGCCGGACTTTTTTGGGGCCTCCTAATGAAAAACTGTTTTTT,CASSRTFLGPPNEKLFF
TRBD1,TRBJ1-1,TRBV5-8,once,TGTGCCAGCAGTAGAGGGACAGGGCACACTGAAGCTTTCTTT,CASSRGTGHTEAFF
-,TRBJ2-5,TRBV7-2,once,TGTGCCAGCGGGGGGCGAGCCCAAGAGACCCAGTACTTC,CASGGRAQETQYF
-,TRBJ1-2,TRBV2,-,TGTGCCAGCAGTTTCCAGGGAGAACTCTATGGAGGCTACACCTTC,CASSFQGELYGGYTF
-,TRBJ2-7,TRBV2,once,TGTGCCAGCAGTGAGCAGCGGACCTCCTACGAGCAGTACTTC,CASSEQRTSYEQYF
-,TRBJ2-7,TRBV10-3,-,TGTGCCATCAGTGAGTCTCCCACCGAGCAGTACTTC,CAISESPTEQYF
TRBD2,TRBJ2-2,TRBV19,-,TGTGCCAGTAGCCCACCGGGACTAGCGGGAGAAACCGGGGAGCTGTTTTTT,CASSPPGLAGETGELFF
-,TRBJ2-3,TRBV18,-,TGTGCCAGCTCCCCCCTTCTAGGGGATACGCAGTATTTT,CASSPLLGDTQYF
TRBD1,TRBJ1-2,TRBV27,-,TGTGCCAGCAGTTTCTCAGACCTGGTGGGACAGGGGGCGCTTGGCTACACCTTC,CASSFSDLVGQGALGYTF
-,TRBJ2-7,TRBV11-2,-,TGTGCCAGCAGCCAGGCCTACGAGCAGTACTTC,CASSQAYEQYF
TRBD1,TRBJ2-5,TRBV19,-,TGTGCCAGTAGACCGGACAGGACTCAAGAGACCCAGTACTTC,CASRPDRTQETQYF
TRBD1,TRBJ1-2,TRBV19,-,TGTGCCAGTAGTATTACCGGGACAGACTCCTATGGCTACACCTTC,CASSITGTDSYGYTF
-,TRBJ2-4,TRBV11-3,-,TGTGCCAGCAGCTCAACCTTCGAAAACATTCAGTACTTC,CASSSTFENIQYF
TRBD1,TRBJ1-2,TRBV19,-,TGTGCCAGTATGCCTTGGACAGGGGAAGGCTACACCTTC,CASMPWTGEGYTF
-,TRBJ1-2,TRBV27,once,TGTGCCAGCAGTTTCCGTGGAGGCGGCGCCTACTATGGCTACACCTTC,CASSFRGGGAYYGYTF
-,TRBJ2-5,TRBV29-1,-,TGCAGCGTCTCGGGCCAAGAGACCCAGTACTTC,CSVSGQETQYF
-,TRBJ2-7,TRBV7-9,-,TGTGCCAGCAGCTTAGTCTCGGGCGAGCAGTACTTC,CASSLVSGEQYF
-,TRBJ1-2,TRBV9,-,TGTGCCAGCAGCCTGGCGGGGGGGGCGGTTGGCTACACCTTC,CASSLAGGAVGYTF
TRBD2,TRBJ2-1,TRBV27,-,TGTGCCAGCAGCTTACGGGGGACTACTCTTCCCTACAATGAGCAGTTCTTC,CASSLRGTTLPYNEQFF
-,TRBJ1-4,TRBV5-1,-,TGCGCCAGCAGCTTAGGGACGGCCGCAACTAATGAAAAACTGTTTTTT,CASSLGTAATNEKLFF
-,TRBJ2-6,TRBV7-8,once,TGTGCCAGCAGCGAGGGGACGGGACCCTCTGGGGCCAACGTCCTGACTTTC,CASSEGTGPSGANVLTF
-,TRBJ1-1,TRBV28,-,TGTGCCAGCAGTTTATTTATGCGGGGGCGAGGGAGCACTGAAGCTTTCTTT,CASSLFMRGRGSTEAFF